The rows below give T cell receptor beta chains drawn from one sample of a study of naive and memory T cell subsets. TCRdb used MiXCR to reprocess the 5' RACE reads, holding one entry per CDR3 protein. The sample consists of about 62,000 distinct CDR3 sequences, more than 6% of them appearing once. The receptors come from a female donor in good health. Both conserved end residues are part of each CDR3. Only some rows state a clone size, as once, few, many or a class for expanded clones.

j_call clone_size v_call cdr3_length cdr3_aa
TRBJ1-2 . TRBV29-1 15 CSVPVGQGRNYGYTF
TRBJ2-7 . TRBV20-1 16 CSAGTSGGAISYEQYF
TRBJ2-7 many TRBV6-1 14 CASSQQGPWNEQYF
TRBJ2-7 many TRBV20-1 14 CSVIGQGASYEQYF
TRBJ1-5 many TRBV10-3 12 CAISASNQPQHF
TRBJ1-6 many TRBV5-1 14 CASRPTASNSPLHF
TRBJ2-3 . TRBV7-3 16 CASSLSPIGGEDTQYF
TRBJ1-1 many TRBV19 17 CASTLVLTRDRGTEAFF
TRBJ2-5 . TRBV29-1 10 CSAQTETQYF
TRBJ2-7 . TRBV6-5 16 CASSYTWNTLSYEQYF
TRBJ1-6 . TRBV11-3 15 CASSLFGQGTSPLHF
TRBJ1-5 . TRBV12-3/TRBV12-4 16 CASTLGGKGINQPQNF
TRBJ2-7 many TRBV20-1 15 CSARDLRGSAYEQYF
TRBJ2-2 few TRBV28 12 CASTLVGGELFF
TRBJ2-1 many TRBV19 15 CASMRGAGEYNEQFF
TRBJ2-5 few TRBV29-1 19 CSGPPLEERELSCQETQYF
TRBJ2-7 . TRBV30 13 CAWSRKGGYEQYF
TRBJ1-1 few TRBV5-4 14 CASSYVDVNTEAFF
TRBJ2-3 few TRBV7-9 17 CASSWHPTGQPPDTQYF
TRBJ1-6 many TRBV20-1 14 CSARKDRALIPLHF
TRBJ1-1 few TRBV14 14 CASSPDRVKTEAFF
TRBJ2-3 . TRBV6-1 11 CATRYTDTQYF
TRBJ1-2 few TRBV29-1 10 CSVESYGYTF
TRBJ1-4 few TRBV27 16 CASSLSGRSKNEKLFF
TRBJ2-5 . TRBV30 12 CAWTAAGGTQYF
TRBJ2-1 few TRBV5-6 15 CASSLGVGPWDEQFF
TRBJ1-2 . TRBV10-3 15 CATGWTGERESGYTF
TRBJ2-3 . TRBV3-1 16 CASSQGRGQGTDTQYF
TRBJ2-1 . TRBV5-1 18 CASHRDTWTSGSLGEQFF
TRBJ1-1 . TRBV30 12 CAWSVWPTEAFF
TRBJ2-3 few TRBV21-1 15 CASTRVGERTDTQYF
TRBJ2-1 many TRBV29-1 13 CSVTLSGPSEQFF